One and the same sample provided the 15 T cell receptor beta chains below, sequenced in a study of spatial heterogeneity in lung cancer. Regarding time point: sample taken at primary tumor resection. Sequencing of whole RNA from tumor, nontumor lung or frozen PBMC involved no sorting. TCRdb processed the 5' RACE reads anew with MiXCR; each CDR3 protein has one entry. The sample lists about 13,000 distinct CDR3 sequences, around 5% occurring once. The sample was lung tumor tissue, taken at surgery. The receptors here all came from a human donor with early-stage non-small cell lung cancer.

This clonotype was counted ten times or more. This beta chain came through as a stray read in a library set up for alpha chains, and its size says little. The J gene is TRBJ1-2, the V gene TRBV7-2; no clear D. Trimming pared 5 bases from V and 4 bases from J, leaving 5 bases between. The CDR3 length is 11 residues. Per the germline V gene, CDR1 is SGHTA and CDR2 is FQGNSA. Written as DNA, the CDR3 is TGTGCCAGCAGCCGCACCTATGGCTACACCTTC. As protein: CASSRTYGYTF.

This clonotype was counted many times. The library was built for alpha chains, so this beta chain is an off-target read and its size means little. The CDR3 bases are TGTGCCAGCAGCCCCTCCGGGGTCTCCTACAATGAGCAGTTCTTC. It specifies CASSPSGVSYNEQFF. The gene calls are TRBV7-6 and TRBJ2-1, with TRBD2 as a possible D gene (5 bases). Germline-derived CDR1 and CDR2 are SGHVS and FNYEAQ. The CDR3 has 15 residues. The V gene lost 5 bases and the J gene lost 0 bases, with 11 bases spanning the gap.

This clonotype was counted many times. Being off target in a library aimed at alpha chains, this beta chain has a size of little meaning. This chain links TRBV14 with TRBJ1-1, with TRBD1 identical over 7 bases. V shed 4 bases, J shed 3 bases, and the junction held 8 bases outside the gene matches. In germline, CDR1 is SGHDN, CDR2 FVKESK. The CDR3 length is 15 residues. The CDR3 nucleotides are TGTGCCAGCAGCCTCCCGGACAGGATTTACACTGAAGCTTTCTTT. Its protein product is CASSLPDRIYTEAFF.

This clonotype was recorded many times. For a library built for alpha chains, this beta chain is a stray read; little rests on its size. The V call is TRBV3-1, the J call TRBJ1-1; D may be TRBD1 (6 bases). The CDR3 totals 16 residues. Trimming left V 6 bases short and J 4 bases short, with 21 bases between. Germline-derived CDR1 and CDR2 are LGHDT and YNNKEL (reference sequence). CDR3 loop: CASSRRGGGRITEAFF. Here the CDR3 DNA reads TGTGCCAGCAGTCGCAGGGGTGGTGGCAGGATCACTGAAGCTTTCTTT.

This clonotype was counted ten times or more. Because this beta chain is a stray read in a library intended to capture alpha chains, its abundance should not be given much weight. The genes are TRBV5-1 and TRBJ2-3; possibly TRBD1 for D (6 bases). CDR3 length: 13 residues. From germline, CDR1 is SGHRS and CDR2 YFSETQ. Trimming took 0 bases from V and 7 from J, leaving 9 bases between them. CDR3 protein: CASSLEGTNTQYF. CDR3 nucleotides: TGCGCCAGCAGCTTGGAGGGGACAAATACGCAGTATTTT.

Ten or more counts support this clonotype. This beta chain appears as a stray read in a library generated for alpha chains; its size is not informative. The chain employs TRBV5-1 and TRBJ2-1, with D unresolved. V dropped 4 bases and J dropped 0 bases, with 17 bases sitting between them. CDR3 length: 17 amino acids. Germline CDR1 SGHRS, CDR2 YFSETQ. The CDR3 sequence: CASSPISGSLSYNEQFF. DNA of the CDR3: TGCGCCAGCAGCCCCATTTCTGGCTCCCTCTCCTACAATGAGCAGTTCTTC. Full variable domain (rest looked up from reference TRBV5-1 and TRBJ2-1): KAGVTQTPRYLIKTRGQQVTLSCSPISGHRSVSWYQQTPGQGLQFLFEYFSETQRNKGNFPGRFSGRQFSNSRSEMNVSTLELGDSALYLCASSPISGSLSYNEQFFGPGTRLTVL.

Worth noting for this clonotype: The library was designed around alpha chains, so this beta chain is a stray read whose abundance carries little weight. This rearrangement joins TRBV6-1 to TRBJ1-2, with 7 positions matching TRBD1. Germline-derived CDR1 and CDR2 are MNHNS and SASEGT. CDR3 length: 17 amino acids. V lost 2 bases, J lost 3 bases, and 12 bases stayed unmatched. CDR3 nucleotides: TGTGCCAGCAGTGAAAACATACTTGCGGGACAGTACTATGGCTACACCTTC. Translation gives CASSENILAGQYYGYTF.

This clonotype was counted at least ten times. This beta chain was picked up by a library intended for alpha chains and is off target, so its count carries little meaning. This sequence joins TRBV11-2 and TRBJ1-1, with D possibly matching TRBD1 (6 bases). Trimming shortened V by 6 bases and J by 0 bases, and 23 bases separated the two germline ends. CDR3 length equals 18 residues. Germline CDR1 reads SGHAT; CDR2 reads FQNNGV. CDR3 region: CASRSSRDITPMNTEAFF. The DNA for the CDR3 is TGTGCCAGCAGATCGTCCCGGGACATCACCCCCATGAACACTGAAGCTTTCTTT.

This clonotype was picked up many times. As an off-target read in a library built for alpha chains, this beta chain has a frequency of little significance. V and J are TRBV20-1 and TRBJ2-3; no definite D call. CDR3 length: 13 residues. The germline V and J ends were trimmed by 3 bases and 3 bases, with 10 bases remaining between them. Germline V gene sequence: CDR1 DFQATT, CDR2 SNEGSKA (reference sequence). This CDR3 is CSASRVGTDTQYF. Here the CDR3 DNA reads TGCAGTGCTAGTAGGGTTGGGACAGATACGCAGTATTTT.

This clonotype was counted ten times or more. In a library made to pick up alpha chains, this beta chain is a stray read with a size that means little. The V gene is TRBV14, the J gene TRBJ1-2; D is uncertain. The CDR3 runs 12 residues. CDR1 and CDR2 from the germline V gene are SGHDN and FVKESK. The V gene lost 0 bases and the J gene lost 7 bases, with 6 bases spanning the gap. CDR3 bases: TGTGCCAGCAGCCAAGAAAGACTTGGCTACACCTTC. Its protein product is CASSQERLGYTF.

This clonotype was seen at least ten times. This beta chain slipped into a library made for alpha chains as a stray read, so its size is not meaningful. The chain employs TRBV11-2 and TRBJ2-1; D is undetermined. The germline V and J ends were trimmed by 7 bases and 4 bases, with 11 bases remaining between them. Germline-derived CDR1 and CDR2 are SGHAT and FQNNGV. CDR3 length equals 13 residues. CDR3: CASTLGVYNEQFF. The CDR3 region has the DNA TGTGCCAGCACCCTCGGAGTATACAATGAGCAGTTCTTC.

This clonotype was seen ten or more times. The library was prepared for alpha chains; this beta chain is a stray read, so its frequency means little. The chain couples TRBV3-1 to TRBJ2-2, with D unclear. The V and J ends lost 4 bases and 6 bases respectively, with 12 bases between them. This CDR3 comprises 14 residues. Germline CDR1 and CDR2: LGHDT and YNNKEL (reference sequence). The DNA for the CDR3 is TGTGCCAGCAGCCGGATGGACCGTGCCGGGGAGCTGTTTTTT. Translated, it gives CASSRMDRAGELFF.

This clonotype was seen repeatedly, ten times or more. With the library built for alpha chains, this beta chain is off target and its frequency is not meaningful. The chain carries TRBV6-2 or TRBV6-3 and TRBJ1-1; no reliable D call. This CDR3 region has 14 residues. Looked up from germline, CDR1 is MNHEY and CDR2 is SVGEGT. Trimming took off 7 bases at V and 2 bases at J, with 14 bases between the two ends. The CDR3 protein is CASIIRGGNTEAFF. CDR3 in DNA: TGTGCCAGCATCATACGAGGTGGCAACACTGAAGCTTTCTTT.

This clonotype was seen many times. Because this beta chain is a stray read in a library intended to capture alpha chains, its abundance should not be given much weight. The chain employs TRBV6-6 and TRBJ1-3; D is possibly TRBD1 (6 bases). Trimming pared 7 bases from V and 0 bases from J, leaving 13 bases between. CDR3 length: 15 residues. Germline V gene sequence: CDR1 MNHNY, CDR2 SVGAGI (reference sequence). Written as DNA, the CDR3 is TGTGCCAGCATAATCGACAGGCCCTCTGGAAACACCATATATTTT. It yields the protein CASIIDRPSGNTIYF.

This clonotype was seen just once. A single base separates this from a much larger clone, so it may be a read error. Because this beta chain is a stray read in a library intended to capture alpha chains, its abundance should not be given much weight. The genes are TRBV6-5 and TRBJ1-2; D not certain. CDR1 MNHEY and CDR2 SVGAGI come from the germline V gene. This CDR3 is built from 13 residues. The CDR3 sequence: CASSPLALYGHTF. CDR3 coding DNA: TGTGCCAGCAGTCCCCTTGCCCTCTATGGCCACACCTTC.